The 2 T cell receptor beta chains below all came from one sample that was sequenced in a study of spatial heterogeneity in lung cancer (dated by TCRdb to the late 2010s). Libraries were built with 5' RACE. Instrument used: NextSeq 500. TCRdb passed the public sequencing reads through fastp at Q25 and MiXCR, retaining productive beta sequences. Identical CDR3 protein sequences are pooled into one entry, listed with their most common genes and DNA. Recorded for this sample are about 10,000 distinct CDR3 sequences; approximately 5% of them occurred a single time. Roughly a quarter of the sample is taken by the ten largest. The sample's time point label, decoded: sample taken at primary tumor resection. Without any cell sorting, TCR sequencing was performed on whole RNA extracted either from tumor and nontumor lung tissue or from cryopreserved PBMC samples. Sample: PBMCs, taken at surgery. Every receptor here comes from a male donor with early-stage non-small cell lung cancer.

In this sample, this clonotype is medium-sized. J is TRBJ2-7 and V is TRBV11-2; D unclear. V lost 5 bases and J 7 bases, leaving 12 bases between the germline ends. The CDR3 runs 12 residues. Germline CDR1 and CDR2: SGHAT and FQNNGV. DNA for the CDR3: TGTGCCAGCAGCATCAACCCTAGAGAGCAGTACTTC. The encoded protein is CASSINPREQYF. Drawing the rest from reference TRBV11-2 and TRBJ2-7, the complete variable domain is EAGVAQSPRYKIIEKRQSVAFWCNPISGHATLYWYQQILGQGPKLLIQFQNNGVVDDSQLPKDRFSAERLKGVDSTLKIQPAKLEDSAVYLCASSINPREQYFGPGTRLTVT.

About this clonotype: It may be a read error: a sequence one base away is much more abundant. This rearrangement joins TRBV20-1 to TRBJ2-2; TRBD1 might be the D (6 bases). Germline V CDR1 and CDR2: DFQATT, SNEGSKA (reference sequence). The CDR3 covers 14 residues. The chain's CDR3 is CSAPQGLNTGELLF. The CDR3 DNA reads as TGCAGTGCTCCACAGGGATTGAACACCGGGGAGCTGCTTTTT.